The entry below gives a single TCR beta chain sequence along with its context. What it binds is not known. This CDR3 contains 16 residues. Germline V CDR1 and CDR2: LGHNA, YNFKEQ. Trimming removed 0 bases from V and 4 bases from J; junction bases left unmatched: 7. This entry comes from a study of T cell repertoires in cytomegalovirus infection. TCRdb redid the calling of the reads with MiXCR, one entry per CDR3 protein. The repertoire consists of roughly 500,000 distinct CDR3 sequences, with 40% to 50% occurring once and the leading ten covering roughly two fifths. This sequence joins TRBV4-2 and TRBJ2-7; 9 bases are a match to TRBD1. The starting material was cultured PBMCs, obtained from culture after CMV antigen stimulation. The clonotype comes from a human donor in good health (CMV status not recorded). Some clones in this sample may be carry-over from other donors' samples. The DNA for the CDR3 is TGTGCCAGCAGCCAAGAACGGGCACAGGGGGCGTACGAGCAGTACTTC. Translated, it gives CASSQERAQGAYEQYF.